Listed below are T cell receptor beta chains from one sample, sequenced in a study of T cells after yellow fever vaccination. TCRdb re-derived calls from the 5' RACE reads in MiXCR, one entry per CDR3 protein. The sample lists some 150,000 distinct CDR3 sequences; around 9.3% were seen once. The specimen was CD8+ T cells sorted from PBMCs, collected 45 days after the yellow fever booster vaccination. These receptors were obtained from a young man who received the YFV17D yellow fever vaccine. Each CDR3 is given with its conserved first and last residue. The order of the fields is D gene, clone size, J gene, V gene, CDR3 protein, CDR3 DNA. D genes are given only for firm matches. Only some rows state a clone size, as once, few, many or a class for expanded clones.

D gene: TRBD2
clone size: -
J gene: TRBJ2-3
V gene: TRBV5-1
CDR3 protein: CASSLLPTSGGSEHRVSTDTQYF
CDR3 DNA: TGCGCCAGCAGCTTGCTTCCGACTAGCGGGGGGTCCGAGCACAGGGTGAGCACAGATACGCAGTATTTT

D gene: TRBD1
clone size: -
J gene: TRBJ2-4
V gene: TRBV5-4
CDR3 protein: CASSFGTGGDIQYF
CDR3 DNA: TGTGCCAGCAGCTTTGGGACAGGGGGAGACATTCAGTACTTC

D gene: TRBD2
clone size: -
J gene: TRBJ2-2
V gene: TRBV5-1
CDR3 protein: CASSPSSGQNTGELFF
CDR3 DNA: TGCGCCAGCAGCCCCTCTAGCGGACAGAACACCGGGGAGCTGTTTTTT

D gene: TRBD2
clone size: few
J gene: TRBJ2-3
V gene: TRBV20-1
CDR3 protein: CSARIRLAGGSSTDTQYF
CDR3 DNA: TGCAGTGCTAGAATTCGTCTAGCGGGGGGATCTAGCACAGATACGCAGTATTTT

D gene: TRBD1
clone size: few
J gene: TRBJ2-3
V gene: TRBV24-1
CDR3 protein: CATSDPDRVTQYF
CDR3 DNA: TGTGCCACCAGTGATCCGGACAGGGTTACGCAGTATTTT

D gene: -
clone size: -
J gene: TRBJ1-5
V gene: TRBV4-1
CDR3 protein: CASSQAMGQGNQPQHF
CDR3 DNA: TGCGCCAGCAGCCAAGCTATGGGGCAGGGAAATCAGCCCCAGCATTTT

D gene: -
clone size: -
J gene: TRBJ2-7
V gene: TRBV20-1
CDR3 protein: CSANSNRDTYYEQYF
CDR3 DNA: TGCAGTGCCAACTCAAACCGGGACACTTACTACGAGCAGTACTTC

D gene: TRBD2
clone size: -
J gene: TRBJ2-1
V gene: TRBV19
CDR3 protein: CASRYGAGDHNEQFF
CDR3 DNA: TGTGCCAGTAGGTACGGAGCGGGGGATCACAATGAGCAGTTCTTC

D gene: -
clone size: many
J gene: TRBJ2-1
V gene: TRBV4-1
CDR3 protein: CASSSTSFHYNEQFF
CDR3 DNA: TGCGCCAGCAGCTCGACTAGTTTCCACTACAATGAGCAGTTCTTC

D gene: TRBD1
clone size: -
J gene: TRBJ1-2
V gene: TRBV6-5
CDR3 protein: CASSYTGDYGYTF
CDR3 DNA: TGTGCCAGCAGTTATACAGGGGACTATGGCTACACCTTC

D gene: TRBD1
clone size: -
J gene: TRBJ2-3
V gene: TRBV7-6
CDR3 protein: CASSRPPLDGQGSFTDTQYF
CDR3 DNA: TGTGCCAGCAGCCGCCCTCCCCTCGATGGACAGGGCTCATTCACAGATACGCAGTATTTT

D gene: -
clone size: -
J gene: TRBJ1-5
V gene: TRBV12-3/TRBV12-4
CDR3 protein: CASSPARIYQPQHF
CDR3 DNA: TGTGCCAGCAGTCCGGCTCGAATTTATCAGCCCCAGCATTTT

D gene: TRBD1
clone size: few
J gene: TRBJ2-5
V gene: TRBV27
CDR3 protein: CASSLRDRGVETQYF
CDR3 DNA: TGTGCCAGCAGTTTAAGGGACAGGGGTGTTGAGACCCAGTACTTC

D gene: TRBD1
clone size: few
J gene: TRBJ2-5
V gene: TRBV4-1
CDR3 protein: CASSQGTVEETQYF
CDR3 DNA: TGCGCCAGCAGCCAGGGGACAGTGGAAGAGACCCAGTACTTC

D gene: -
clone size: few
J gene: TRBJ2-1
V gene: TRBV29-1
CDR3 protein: CSVDVGSSYNEQFF
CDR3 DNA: TGCAGCGTCGACGTCGGGAGCTCCTACAATGAGCAGTTCTTC

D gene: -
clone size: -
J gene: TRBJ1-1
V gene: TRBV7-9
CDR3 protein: CASSRPTGNTEAFF
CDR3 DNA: TGTGCCAGCAGCCGTCCGACGGGGAACACTGAAGCTTTCTTT

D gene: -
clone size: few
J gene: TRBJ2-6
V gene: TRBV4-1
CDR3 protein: CASSQVPAGSSGANVLTF
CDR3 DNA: TGCGCCAGCAGCCAAGTTCCAGCGGGCTCCTCTGGGGCCAACGTCCTGACTTTC

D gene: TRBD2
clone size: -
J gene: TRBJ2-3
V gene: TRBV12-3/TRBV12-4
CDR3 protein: CASTPGGTTPDTQYF
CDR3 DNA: TGTGCCAGCACCCCCGGTGGGACTACCCCCGATACGCAGTATTTT

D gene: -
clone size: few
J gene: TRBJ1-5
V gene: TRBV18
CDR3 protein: CASSKGTWGQPQHF
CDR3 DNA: TGTGCCAGCTCAAAAGGGACGTGGGGTCAGCCCCAGCATTTT

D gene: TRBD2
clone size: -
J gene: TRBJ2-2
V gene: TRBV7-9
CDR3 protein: CASPPGLAETGELFF
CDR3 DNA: TGTGCCAGTCCCCCGGGACTAGCGGAGACCGGGGAGCTGTTTTTT

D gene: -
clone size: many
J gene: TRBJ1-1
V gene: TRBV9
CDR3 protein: CASSFSGTRNTEAFF
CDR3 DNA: TGTGCCAGCAGCTTCTCCGGGACACGGAACACTGAAGCTTTCTTT

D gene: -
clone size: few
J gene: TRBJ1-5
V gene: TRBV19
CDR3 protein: CASSIWDSNQPQHF
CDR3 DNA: TGTGCCAGTAGTATATGGGATAGCAATCAGCCCCAGCATTTT

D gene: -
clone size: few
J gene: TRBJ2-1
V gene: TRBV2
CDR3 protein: CASRGGGTPTGQFF
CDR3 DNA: TGTGCCAGCAGGGGTGGGGGTACCCCAACTGGGCAGTTCTTC

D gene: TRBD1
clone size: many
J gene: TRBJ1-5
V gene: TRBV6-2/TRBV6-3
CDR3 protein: CASSRQGQPQHF
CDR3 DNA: TGTGCCAGCAGCAGACAGGGCCAGCCCCAGCATTTT

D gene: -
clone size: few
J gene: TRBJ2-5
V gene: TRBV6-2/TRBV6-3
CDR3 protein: CASSYAGREMETQYF
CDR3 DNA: TGTGCCAGCAGTTATGCGGGACGGGAGATGGAGACCCAGTACTTC

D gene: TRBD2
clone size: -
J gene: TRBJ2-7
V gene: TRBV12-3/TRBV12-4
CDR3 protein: CASRTSGGALEYF
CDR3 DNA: TGTGCCAGCAGAACTAGCGGGGGGGCCTTGGAGTACTTC

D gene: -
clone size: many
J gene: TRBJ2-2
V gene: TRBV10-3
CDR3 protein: CAISESWQGGTGELFF
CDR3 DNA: TGTGCCATCAGTGAGTCGTGGCAGGGCGGCACCGGGGAGCTGTTTTTT

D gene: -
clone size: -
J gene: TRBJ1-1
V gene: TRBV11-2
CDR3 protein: CASSLEVTAEAFF
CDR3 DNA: TGTGCCAGCAGCTTAGAGGTAACCGCTGAAGCTTTCTTT

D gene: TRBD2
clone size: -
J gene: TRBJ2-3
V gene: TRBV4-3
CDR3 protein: CASSQDRGDTDTQYF
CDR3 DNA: TGCGCCAGCAGCCAAGATCGGGGGGACACAGATACGCAGTATTTT

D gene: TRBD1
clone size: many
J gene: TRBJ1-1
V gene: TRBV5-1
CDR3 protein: CASSLVTGDVAEAFF
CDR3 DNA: TGCGCCAGCAGCTTGGTGACAGGGGATGTCGCTGAAGCTTTCTTT

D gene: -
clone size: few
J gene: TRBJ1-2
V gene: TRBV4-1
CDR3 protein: CASSLRTTNYGYTF
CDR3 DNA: TGCGCCAGCAGCCTAAGGACGACTAACTATGGCTACACCTTC

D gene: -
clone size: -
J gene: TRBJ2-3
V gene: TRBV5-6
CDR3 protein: CASSSFLGGGPDTQYF
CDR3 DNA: TGTGCCAGCAGCTCCTTCCTCGGCGGGGGCCCAGATACGCAGTATTTT

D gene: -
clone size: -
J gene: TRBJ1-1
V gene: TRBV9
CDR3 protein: CASSPQGFDTEAFF
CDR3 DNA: TGTGCCAGCAGCCCGCAGGGGTTTGACACTGAAGCTTTCTTT

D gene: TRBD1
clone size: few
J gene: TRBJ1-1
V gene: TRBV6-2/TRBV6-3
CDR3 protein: CASKVRRTGEAFF
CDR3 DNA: TGTGCCAGCAAGGTTCGGAGGACAGGAGAAGCTTTCTTT

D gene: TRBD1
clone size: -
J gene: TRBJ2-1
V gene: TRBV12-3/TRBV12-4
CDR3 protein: CASSGPGQGFNEQFF
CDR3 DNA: TGTGCCAGCAGTGGACCGGGACAGGGGTTTAATGAGCAGTTCTTC

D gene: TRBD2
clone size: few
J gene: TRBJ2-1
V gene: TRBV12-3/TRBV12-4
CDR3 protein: CASMLSGGEQFF
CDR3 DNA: TGTGCCAGCATGCTTAGCGGGGGTGAGCAGTTCTTC

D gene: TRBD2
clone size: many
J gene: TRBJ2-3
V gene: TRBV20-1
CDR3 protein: CSARERTSAGDTQYF
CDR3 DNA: TGCAGTGCTAGAGAAAGGACTAGCGCGGGAGATACGCAGTATTTT

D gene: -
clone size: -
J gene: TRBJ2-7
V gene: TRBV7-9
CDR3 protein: CASSSGQHSFSYEQYF
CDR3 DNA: TGTGCCAGCAGCTCGGGACAACACAGTTTTTCCTACGAGCAGTACTTC

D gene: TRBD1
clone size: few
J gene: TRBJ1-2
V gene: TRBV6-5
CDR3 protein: CASRRRTGGYGYTF
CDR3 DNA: TGTGCCAGCAGGAGACGGACAGGGGGCTATGGCTACACCTTC

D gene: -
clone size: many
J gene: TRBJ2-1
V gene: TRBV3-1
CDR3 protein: CASSQEVLTVKGEQFF
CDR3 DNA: TGTGCCAGCAGCCAAGAGGTCCTGACAGTAAAAGGCGAGCAGTTCTTC

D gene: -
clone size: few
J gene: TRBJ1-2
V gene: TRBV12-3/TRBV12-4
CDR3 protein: CASSVDRFGYTF
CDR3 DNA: TGTGCCAGCAGCGTTGACAGGTTTGGCTACACCTTC

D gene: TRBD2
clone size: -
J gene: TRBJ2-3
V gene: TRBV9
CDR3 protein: CASSVESGGPITDTQYF
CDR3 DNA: TGTGCCAGCAGCGTAGAGAGCGGGGGGCCGATCACAGATACGCAGTATTTT

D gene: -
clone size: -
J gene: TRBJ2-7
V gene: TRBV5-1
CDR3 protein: CASSLGHSSYEQYF
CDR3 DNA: TGCGCCAGCAGCTTGGGACACAGCTCCTACGAGCAGTACTTC

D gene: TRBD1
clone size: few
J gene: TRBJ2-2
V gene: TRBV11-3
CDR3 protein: CASSKRDRGDGELFF
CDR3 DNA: TGTGCCAGCAGCAAAAGAGACAGGGGCGACGGGGAGCTGTTTTTT

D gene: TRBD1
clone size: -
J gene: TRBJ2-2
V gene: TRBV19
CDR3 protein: CASSVGQGNTGELFF
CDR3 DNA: TGTGCCAGTAGTGTAGGACAGGGGAACACCGGGGAGCTGTTTTTT

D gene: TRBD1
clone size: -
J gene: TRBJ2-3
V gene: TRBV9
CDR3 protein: CASSVGQGLDTQYF
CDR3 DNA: TGTGCCAGCAGCGTAGGACAGGGGCTGGATACGCAGTATTTT

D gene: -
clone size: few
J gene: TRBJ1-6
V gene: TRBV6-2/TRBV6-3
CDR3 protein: CASGRGSPLHF
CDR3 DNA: TGTGCCAGCGGGAGAGGATCACCCCTCCACTTT

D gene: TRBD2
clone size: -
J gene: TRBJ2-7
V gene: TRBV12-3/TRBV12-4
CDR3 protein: CASSAAGVEQYF
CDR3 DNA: TGTGCCAGCAGCGCCGCGGGGGTGGAGCAGTACTTC

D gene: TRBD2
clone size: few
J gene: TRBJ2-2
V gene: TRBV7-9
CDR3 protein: CASSLGTSGELFF
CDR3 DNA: TGTGCCAGCAGCTTAGGAACTAGCGGCGAGCTGTTTTTT

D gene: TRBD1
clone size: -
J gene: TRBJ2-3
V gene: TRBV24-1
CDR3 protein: CATSDLGQGQQYF
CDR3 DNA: TGTGCCACCAGTGATCTCGGACAGGGTCAACAGTATTTT

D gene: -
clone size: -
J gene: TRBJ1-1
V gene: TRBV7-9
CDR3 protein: CASSLVAGLTEAFF
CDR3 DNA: TGTGCCAGCAGCTTAGTGGCAGGGTTGACTGAAGCTTTCTTT

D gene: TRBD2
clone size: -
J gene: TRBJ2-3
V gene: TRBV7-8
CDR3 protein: CASSLTSGVVPSTDTQYF
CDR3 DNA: TGTGCCAGCAGCTTGACTAGCGGGGTTGTACCTAGCACAGATACGCAGTATTTT

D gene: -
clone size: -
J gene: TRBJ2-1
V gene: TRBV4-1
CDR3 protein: CASSQERHNEQFF
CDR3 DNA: TGCGCCAGCAGCCAAGAAAGACACAATGAGCAGTTCTTC

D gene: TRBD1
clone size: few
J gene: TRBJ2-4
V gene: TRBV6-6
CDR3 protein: CASSFTTGEVNIQYF
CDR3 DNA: TGTGCCAGCAGTTTCACGACAGGGGAGGTTAACATTCAGTACTTC

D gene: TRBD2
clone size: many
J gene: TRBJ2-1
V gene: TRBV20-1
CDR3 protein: CSARDLGGVYNEQFF
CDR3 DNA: TGCAGTGCTAGAGATTTGGGGGGGGTCTACAATGAGCAGTTCTTC

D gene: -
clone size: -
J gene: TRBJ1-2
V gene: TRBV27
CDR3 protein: CASSWQGPPSNYGYTF
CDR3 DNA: TGTGCCAGCAGTTGGCAGGGGCCCCCTTCTAACTATGGCTACACCTTC

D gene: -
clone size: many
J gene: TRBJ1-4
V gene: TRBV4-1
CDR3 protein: CASSQGLGNEKLFF
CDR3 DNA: TGCGCCAGCAGCCAAGGGTTGGGAAATGAAAAACTGTTTTTT

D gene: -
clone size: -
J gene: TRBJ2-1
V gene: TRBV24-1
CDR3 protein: CATSDGLKRSYNEQFF
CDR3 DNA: TGTGCCACCAGTGATGGCTTGAAACGCTCCTACAATGAGCAGTTCTTC

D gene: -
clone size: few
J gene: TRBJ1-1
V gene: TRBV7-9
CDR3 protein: CASSPFIGVNTEAFF
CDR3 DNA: TGTGCCAGCAGCCCCTTTATAGGGGTGAACACTGAAGCTTTCTTT